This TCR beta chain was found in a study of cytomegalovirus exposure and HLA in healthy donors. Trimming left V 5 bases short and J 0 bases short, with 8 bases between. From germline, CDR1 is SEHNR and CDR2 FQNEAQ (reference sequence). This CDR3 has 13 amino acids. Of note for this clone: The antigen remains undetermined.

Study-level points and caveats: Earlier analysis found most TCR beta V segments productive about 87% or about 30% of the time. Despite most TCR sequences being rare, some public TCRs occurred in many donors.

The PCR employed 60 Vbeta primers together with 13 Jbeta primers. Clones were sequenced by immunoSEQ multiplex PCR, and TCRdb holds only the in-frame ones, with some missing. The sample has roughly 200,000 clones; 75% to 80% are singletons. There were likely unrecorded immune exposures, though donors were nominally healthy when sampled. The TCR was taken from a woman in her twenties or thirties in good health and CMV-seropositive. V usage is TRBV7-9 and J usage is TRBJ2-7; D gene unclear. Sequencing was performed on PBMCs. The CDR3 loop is CASSAPVSYEQYF. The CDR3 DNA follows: TGTGCCAGCAGCGCTCCGGTCTCCTACGAGCAGTACTTC.